This T cell receptor (beta chain) stems from a study of Ad26.COV2.S vaccination and SARS-CoV-2 variants. Study-level points and caveats: Breadth measured for non-spike TCRs was similar across vaccine and placebo recipients. Placebo recipients showed lower spike-specific TCR breadth than vaccinees.

The data were produced by immunoSEQ multiplex PCR, yet TCRdb's version contains in-frame clones alone and is incomplete. This sample has approximately 450,000 clones, with around 90% found just once. Comment on this clone: What it recognizes is unknown.

J was trimmed by 0 bases and V by 4 bases; bases with no gene match: 6. The germline gives CDR1 SGDLS, CDR2 YYNGEE. The CDR3 is 16 amino acids. As to treatment: roughly 18 received Ad26.COV2.S at low or high dose, single or two shots; about five received placebo; per-sample allocation not given. Sampling happened 63 days after the first vaccine or placebo injection. The sample was peripheral blood, taken in a trial of Ad26.COV2.S vaccine versus placebo. The source of this sequence is a person aged 18-60 years who received the Ad26.COV2.S COVID-19 vaccine or a placebo. The gene calls are TRBV9 and TRBJ2-2; 7 bases are a match to TRBD1. The CDR3 DNA follows: TGTGCCAGCAGCACTCTAACAGGGGCGAACACCGGGGAGCTGTTTTTT. Translated, it gives CASSTLTGANTGELFF.